What follows are 14 T cell receptor beta chains derived from one specimen sequenced in a study of breast tumors, draining lymph nodes, adjacent tissues. TCRdb ran MiXCR on the multiplex PCR reads and lists one entry per CDR3 protein. The repertoire has about 230,000 distinct CDR3 sequences, roughly 32% of them found once; the top ten carry just over 1.4%. Samples came from axillary lymph nodes draining the breast cancer. Sequences were obtained from axillary lymph node tissue. The receptor set was obtained from a female donor with breast cancer. Some clones in this sample may be carry-over from other donors' samples.

There are a few counts of this clonotype. This chain connects TRBV6-5 to TRBJ2-7; weak D call: TRBD2 (6 bases). Per germline, CDR1 MNHEY and CDR2 SVGAGI. V was pared by 5 bases and J by 7 bases, with 21 bases between. There are 15 residues in the CDR3. The CDR3, as DNA: TGTGCCAGCAGTCTATGGTCCAGGAGGGCCGCGGAGCAGTACTTC. Translating gives CASSLWSRRAAEQYF.

This clonotype was recorded many times. The chain has TRBV3-1 and TRBJ2-1, with a tentative D call TRBD2 (6 bases). Per germline, CDR1 LGHDT and CDR2 YNNKEL (reference sequence). The CDR3 covers 17 residues. V was cut by 1 base and J by 7 bases, with 20 bases left in between. The CDR3 region has the DNA TGTGCCAGCAGCCAAGGGGTTTTCCGGGAGAGCGGTAATGAGCAGTTCTTC. It codes for CASSQGVFRESGNEQFF.

This clonotype is a singleton in its sample. DNA of the CDR3: TGCAGTGCTAGGTCCCGGGCTAGCGGGACAACGAGTGACTACGAGCAGTACTTC. Protein: CSARSRASGTTSDYEQYF. The chain links TRBV20-1 to TRBJ2-1; 9 positions agree with TRBD2. The end of the DNA fits TRBJ2-7 better, so the J call may be wrong. The CDR3 spans 18 residues. Germline CDR1 DFQATT, CDR2 SNEGSKA (reference sequence).

A note on this clonotype: Since a much larger clone is just one base distant, this may be a read error. This chain uses TRBV6-1 with TRBJ2-5, with D tentatively TRBD1 or TRBD2 (5 bases each). The CDR3 runs 14 residues. Trimming removed 5 bases from V and 1 base from J, with 11 bases in between. Germline V lookup: CDR1 MNHNS, CDR2 SASEGT. CDR3 in amino acids: CASSQGRIQETQYF. CDR3 coding DNA: TGTGCCAGCAGTCAGGGACGTATCCAAGAGACCCAGTACTTC.

This clonotype was counted ten times or more. The genes are TRBV18 and TRBJ2-6; 8 bases align to TRBD1. V lost 9 bases and J lost 2; bases outside the gene matches: 9. This CDR3 is built from 16 residues. Germline values: CDR1 KGHSH, CDR2 LQKENI. The CDR3 loop is CASGQGSFPGANVLTF. CDR3 coding DNA: TGTGCCAGTGGACAGGGTTCTTTTCCTGGGGCCAACGTCCTGACTTTC.

As for this clonotype: With a much larger clone just one base away, this may be a read error. This chain connects TRBV5-1 to TRBJ2-7; no clear D gene. CDR3 length: 13 residues. Per the germline V gene, CDR1 is SGHRS and CDR2 is YFSETQ. CDR3 nucleotide sequence: TGCGCCAGCAGTAAAACACCGAACTACGACCAGTACTTC. It translates to CASSKTPNYDQYF.

This clonotype was counted many times. J is TRBJ2-7 and V is TRBV2, with 9 bases matching TRBD2. Germline-derived CDR1 and CDR2 are SNHLY and FYNNEI. The trim removed 4 bases at V and 7 bases at J, leaving 14 bases unmatched. There are 16 residues in the CDR3. The CDR3 reads CASSVNLAGSKGEQYF. In nucleotides, the CDR3 is TGTGCCAGCAGTGTGAACCTAGCGGGATCGAAGGGAGAGCAGTACTTC.

For this clonotype: A read error is possible here, since a much larger clone lies one base away. Here the CDR3 DNA reads TGTGCCAGCGCCCCCCTGGGTAGCGCATTTTACGAGCAGTACTTC. Translated, it gives CASAPLGSAFYEQYF. The chain links TRBV11-3 to TRBJ2-7, with D possibly TRBD2 on 5 matching bases. The CDR3 has 15 residues. V was pared by 8 bases and J by 4 bases, with 21 bases between. From germline, CDR1 is SGHNT and CDR2 YENEEA.

This clonotype has ten or more counts. The CDR3 region is CASSTSQGGYTF. In nucleotides, the CDR3 is TGTGCCAGCAGTACCTCCCAAGGCGGCTACACCTTC. The V and J genes are TRBV28 and TRBJ1-2; D gene uncertain. Trimming removed 5 bases from V and 8 bases from J, with 12 bases in between. This CDR3 region has 12 residues. Germline loops: CDR1 MDHEN, CDR2 SYDVKM.

A remark on this clonotype: A read error is possible here, since a much larger clone lies one base away. The CDR3 DNA reads as TGTGCCAGCAGTCAGCAGGGAGGAGCAGGCCAGCCCCAGCATTTT. Translating it yields CASSQQGGAGQPQHF. V usage is TRBV6-4 and J usage is TRBJ1-5; tentative D call: TRBD1 (5 bases). CDR1 is MRHNA and CDR2 is SNTAGT in the germline V gene. This CDR3 is built from 15 residues. V gave up 5 bases and J gave up 7 bases, with 18 bases separating them.

This chain links TRBV20-1 with TRBJ2-1, with 9 bases matching TRBD2. The CDR3 is 12 residues long. V shed 2 bases, J shed 10 bases, and the junction held 3 bases outside the gene matches. Germline V gene sequence: CDR1 DFQATT, CDR2 SNEGSKA (reference sequence). The CDR3 loop reads CSARMAGGEQFF. The CDR3 nucleotides read TGCAGTGCTAGAATGGCGGGAGGGGAGCAGTTCTTC.

There are many counts of this clonotype. This may come from a read error, since a much larger clone is one base off. In this CDR3 the conserved last residue, phenylalanine or tryptophan, is missing, so a read error is likely. V usage is TRBV14 and J usage is TRBJ2-1, with D uncertain. Trimming shortened V by 0 bases and J by 8 bases, and 8 bases separated the two germline ends. Germline V gene data show CDR1 as SGHDN and CDR2 as FVKESK. This CDR3 has 13 residues. CDR3 sequence (DNA): TGTGCCAGCAGCCAAGATTGGTGGGATGAGCAGTTCTCC. Its protein product is CASSQDWWDEQFS.

This clonotype was observed many times. The chain carries TRBV6-1 and TRBJ1-2; 7 bases align to TRBD1. Germline V gene lookup returns CDR1 MNHNS and CDR2 SASEGT. The CDR3 has 14 residues. Losses at the gene ends were 4 bases for V and 4 bases for J; bases not matched to a gene: 6. Here the CDR3 DNA reads TGTGCCAGCAGTGCAACGGGACAGCTCTATGGCTACACCTTC. Protein product: CASSATGQLYGYTF.

Comments on this clonotype: Given a much more abundant clone one base away, this may be a read error. The chain has TRBV5-6 and TRBJ2-2, with 9 bases lining up with TRBD2. The CDR3 consists of 15 residues. Germline V gene data show CDR1 as SGHDT and CDR2 as YYEEEE. The CDR3 sequence is CASSETSGYTGELSF. For the CDR3, the DNA is TGTGCCAGCAGCGAGACTAGCGGTTACACCGGGGAGCTGTCTTTT.